One and the same sample provided the 22 T cell receptor beta chains below, sequenced in a study of cytomegalovirus exposure and HLA in healthy donors. The PCR contained 60 Vbeta and 13 Jbeta primers. The protocol was immunoSEQ multiplex PCR, while the TCRdb copy is restricted to in-frame clones and leaves out a portion. Among some 150,000 clones listed, 55% to 70% were seen once. Sequencing was performed on PBMCs. Receptors were obtained from a woman younger than 45 in good health and CMV-seropositive.

This clone appeared once. This chain links TRBV6-5 with TRBJ2-5, with D perhaps matching TRBD1 (5 bases). With 0 bases removed from V and 6 bases from J, the gap between germline ends came to 17 bases. The CDR3 sequence is 16 residues long. The germline CDR1 and CDR2 sequences are MNHEY and SVGAGI. This CDR3 reads CASSYSSGSGGKTQYF. In DNA form, the CDR3 reads TGTGCCAGCAGTTACTCCTCAGGGTCCGGTGGAAAGACCCAGTACTTC.

The genes are TRBV6-5 and TRBJ2-5, with a possible D match to TRBD2 (6 bases). This CDR3 region has 15 residues. Trimming removed 0 bases from V and 2 bases from J, with 10 bases in between. Germline V lookup: CDR1 MNHEY, CDR2 SVGAGI. The CDR3 here is CASSYSLASQETQYF. CDR3 nucleotides: TGTGCCAGCAGTTACTCGCTAGCGTCACAAGAGACCCAGTACTTC.

This clone has only a few counts. This chain connects TRBV19 to TRBJ1-5, with a tentative D call TRBD1 (6 bases). V was shortened by 6 bases and J by 0 bases, with 12 bases between the two germline ends. CDR1 and CDR2 from the germline V gene are LNHDA and SQIVND (reference sequence). This CDR3 has 15 residues. The CDR3 DNA sequence: TGTGCCAGTAGCGACCAGGGGTATAGCAATCAGCCCCAGCATTTT. Its protein product is CASSDQGYSNQPQHF.

This clone was detected only a few times. V is TRBV7-2 and J is TRBJ2-3; 8 bases line up with TRBD2. Trimming at V came to 4 bases and at J to 7 bases, leaving 7 bases not matched to a gene. Looked up from germline, CDR1 is SGHTA and CDR2 is FQGNSA. The CDR3 loop spans 14 amino acids. The CDR3 protein is CASSWSGGPNTQYF. The CDR3 DNA follows: TGTGCCAGCAGCTGGTCGGGGGGGCCGAATACGCAGTATTTT.

This clone was counted a few times. The genes are TRBV6-1 and TRBJ2-7; 8 bases line up with TRBD2. V lost 10 bases, J lost 3 bases, and 14 bases stayed unmatched. Germline V gene data show CDR1 as MNHNS and CDR2 as SASEGT. This CDR3 is 15 amino acids long. DNA of the CDR3: TGTGCCACCGAGGGTGCGGGGGGTAAGAACTACGAGCAGTACTTC. Translation: CATEGAGGKNYEQYF.

The gene calls are TRBV9 and TRBJ2-5, with 16 bases that match TRBD2. This CDR3 has 17 residues. The germline gives CDR1 SGDLS, CDR2 YYNGEE. The V segment lost 3 bases and the J segment 5 bases; nucleotides outside the gene matches: 7. CDR3: CASSAGLAGGLGETQYF. CDR3 nucleotides: TGTGCCAGCAGCGCGGGACTAGCGGGGGGGCTTGGGGAGACCCAGTACTTC.

The chain is built from TRBV28 and TRBJ2-7; 10 nucleotides line up with TRBD1. The length of the CDR3 is 17 residues. V shed 4 bases, J shed 0 bases, and the junction held 9 bases outside the gene matches. Per germline, CDR1 MDHEN and CDR2 SYDVKM. The CDR3 region is CASSWAWTGGNSYEQYF. The DNA for the CDR3 is TGTGCCAGCAGTTGGGCTTGGACAGGGGGTAACTCCTACGAGCAGTACTTC.

The chain joins TRBV2 to TRBJ1-2; tentatively, D is TRBD1 (5 bases). Germline-derived CDR1 and CDR2 are SNHLY and FYNNEI. V lost 3 bases, J lost 4 bases, and 12 bases lay in between. The CDR3 length is 14 residues. The CDR3 DNA is TGTGCCAGCAGTGAGACAGTACTTTCCTATGGCTACACCTTC. Translation gives CASSETVLSYGYTF.

The rearrangement uses TRBV9 and TRBJ2-7; 7 bases are a match to TRBD2. Unmatched junction bases numbered 9, after V lost 0 bases and J lost 3 bases. This CDR3 region has 16 residues. CDR1 is SGDLS and CDR2 is YYNGEE in the germline V gene. This CDR3 reads CASSVASGTKVYEQYF. CDR3 nucleotides: TGTGCCAGCAGCGTAGCATCCGGGACTAAGGTCTACGAGCAGTACTTC.

This chain joins TRBV5-1 and TRBJ1-2; 10 bases align to TRBD1. V trimming: 4 bases; J trimming: 6 bases; junction bases outside the gene matches: 9. The CDR3 spans 15 residues. Germline CDR1 reads SGHRS; CDR2 reads YFSETQ. The CDR3 DNA reads TGCGCCAGCAGCCCCAGGGACAGGGGCCCGGATGGCTACACCTTC. Amino acids: CASSPRDRGPDGYTF. The full variable domain, rest sourced from reference TRBV5-1 and TRBJ1-2, is KAGVTQTPRYLIKTRGQQVTLSCSPISGHRSVSWYQQTPGQGLQFLFEYFSETQRNKGNFPGRFSGRQFSNSRSEMNVSTLELGDSALYLCASSPRDRGPDGYTFGSGTRLTVV.

The rearrangement links TRBV2 to TRBJ1-2; no firm D call. Germline V gene sequence: CDR1 SNHLY, CDR2 FYNNEI. The length of the CDR3 is 15 residues. V dropped 1 base and J dropped 4 bases, with 13 bases sitting between them. CDR3 region: CASSEEWRPSYGYTF. The CDR3 nucleotides are TGTGCCAGCAGTGAAGAGTGGAGGCCGAGCTATGGCTACACCTTC.

The sample holds a few counts of this clone. The V and J genes are TRBV28 and TRBJ1-1, with 11 bases fitting TRBD1. Per the germline V gene, CDR1 is MDHEN and CDR2 is SYDVKM. With 8 bases clipped from V and 5 bases from J, the junction kept 10 bases outside the gene matches. The CDR3 consists of 15 residues. Written as DNA, the CDR3 is TGTGCCAGCGATGGACAGGGGGCATCCGGTACTGAAGCTTTCTTT. Translating it yields CASDGQGASGTEAFF.

The CDR3 sequence is CASSEETGRFNSPLHF. The CDR3 DNA sequence: TGTGCCAGCAGTGAAGAGACAGGCCGGTTCAATTCACCCCTCCACTTT. V is TRBV6-1 and J is TRBJ1-6, with D possibly matching TRBD1 (6 bases). Germline V CDR1 and CDR2: MNHNS, SASEGT. The CDR3 is made up of 16 amino acids. V dropped 1 base and J dropped 7 bases, with 14 bases sitting between them.

V is TRBV29-1 and J is TRBJ1-1; TRBD1 aligns across 7 bases. CDR1 is SQVTM and CDR2 is ANQGSEA in the germline V gene. The junction had 6 bases not matched to a gene; V was cut back by 5 bases and J by 0 bases. The CDR3 is 14 residues long. CDR3 nucleotides: TGCAGCGTTAGGGCAGGGGGGATGAACACTGAAGCTTTCTTT. It codes for CSVRAGGMNTEAFF.

The CDR3 here is CASSEQTGVGVLTEAFF. In DNA form, the CDR3 reads TGTGCCAGCAGTGAACAGACAGGGGTCGGGGTTTTGACTGAAGCTTTCTTT. The chain combines TRBV2 with TRBJ1-1, with 8 bases matching TRBD1. CDR3 length: 17 amino acids. With V trimmed by 2 bases and J by 5 bases, 13 bases remained unmatched. Germline lookup yields CDR1 SNHLY and CDR2 FYNNEI. The entire variable domain, with the rest obtained from reference TRBV2 and TRBJ1-1, is as follows: EPEVTQTPSHQVTQMGQEVILRCVPISNHLYFYWYRQILGQKVEFLVSFYNNEISEKSEIFDDQFSVERPDGSNFTLKIRSTKLEDSAMYFCASSEQTGVGVLTEAFFGQGTRLTVV.

The genes are TRBV5-5 and TRBJ2-1; 7 nucleotides match TRBD2. The CDR3 sequence is 15 residues long. Germline trimming cut 4 bases from V and 7 bases from J; bases unmatched to any gene: 11. CDR1 and CDR2 (germline): SGHKS, YYEKEE (reference sequence). The CDR3 here is CASSPGLAVINEQFF. The CDR3 DNA is TGTGCCAGCAGCCCCGGGCTAGCGGTAATTAATGAGCAGTTCTTC.

This CDR3 reads CASSRQGLPPPGRSYEQYF. The CDR3 nucleotides read TGTGCCAGCAGCCGTCAGGGACTACCCCCCCCGGGGAGGTCCTACGAGCAGTACTTC. This rearrangement joins TRBV13 to TRBJ2-7, with 7 nucleotides matching TRBD2. With 5 bases clipped from V and 1 base from J, the junction kept 20 bases outside the gene matches. Per germline, CDR1 PRHDT and CDR2 FYEKMQ (reference sequence). The CDR3 is 19 amino acids. Full variable domain (remainder filled in from reference TRBV13 and TRBJ2-7): AAGVIQSPRHLIKEKRETATLKCYPIPRHDTVYWYQQGPGQDPQFLISFYEKMQSDKGSIPDRFSAQQFSDYHSELNMSSLELGDSALYFCASSRQGLPPPGRSYEQYFGPGTRLTVT.

This chain connects TRBV6-1 to TRBJ2-7; 7 bases agree with TRBD2. Trimming removed 5 bases from V and 6 bases from J; junction bases left unmatched: 4. This CDR3 region has 12 residues. Germline CDR1 is MNHNS and CDR2 is SASEGT. This CDR3 reads CASSPWGGEQYF. The CDR3 coding sequence is TGTGCCAGCAGTCCCTGGGGGGGCGAGCAGTACTTC.

This clone has only a few counts. V usage is TRBV10-3 and J usage is TRBJ2-2; tentatively, D is TRBD1 (5 bases). Trimming took 3 bases from V and 0 from J, leaving 11 bases between them. The CDR3 covers 16 residues. Germline lookup yields CDR1 ENHRY and CDR2 SYGVKD. DNA for the CDR3: TGTGCCATCAGTGACCTAGACAGACCGAACACCGGGGAGCTGTTTTTT. Amino acid sequence: CAISDLDRPNTGELFF.

This clone was observed a handful of times. This chain joins TRBV6-1 and TRBJ2-1, with 8 positions matching TRBD2. V shed 6 bases and J 5 bases; nucleotides not matched to a gene: 3. Germline CDR1 is MNHNS and CDR2 is SASEGT. This CDR3 spans 13 amino acids. CDR3 sequence (DNA): TGTGCCAGCAGGGGACTAGTTAACAATGAGCAGTTCTTC. It yields the protein CASRGLVNNEQFF.

The rearrangement uses TRBV27 and TRBJ1-1; D uncertain. The CDR3 sequence is 14 residues long. V gave up 2 bases and J gave up 1 base, with 8 bases separating them. CDR1 is MNHEY and CDR2 is SMNVEV in the germline V gene (reference sequence). Written as DNA, the CDR3 is TGTGCCAGCAGTTTAGCTTGGGCGAACACTGAAGCTTTCTTT. Its translation is CASSLAWANTEAFF.

The rearrangement uses TRBV5-1 and TRBJ2-2; 9 positions match TRBD2. Per the germline V gene, CDR1 is SGHRS and CDR2 is YFSETQ. The CDR3 is 17 residues long. V trimming: 0 bases; J trimming: 2 bases; junction bases outside the gene matches: 5. The CDR3: CASSLAASGDNTGELFF. The CDR3 nucleotides are TGCGCCAGCAGCTTGGCGGCTAGCGGGGATAACACCGGGGAGCTGTTTTTT. The complete variable domain, with remaining parts taken from reference TRBV5-1 and TRBJ2-2, reads KAGVTQTPRYLIKTRGQQVTLSCSPISGHRSVSWYQQTPGQGLQFLFEYFSETQRNKGNFPGRFSGRQFSNSRSEMNVSTLELGDSALYLCASSLAASGDNTGELFFGEGSRLTVL.